A selection of T cell receptor beta chains follows, all from one sample in a study of tumor-infiltrating lymphocytes in primary liver carcinoma. Each CDR3 protein gets one entry after TCRdb re-called the multiplex PCR reads with MiXCR. The table includes around 40,000 distinct CDR3 sequences, about three quarters detected once. Source material: liver tumor tissue from sampling region 2. Every receptor here comes from a man aged 40-50 years with primary liver carcinoma and hepatitis B virus infection. Each CDR3 is given with its conserved first and last residue. A D gene is named only where the DNA matches it firmly. Clone size is not always given. Where it is, it says once, few, many or a class for expanded clones.

clone size,J gene,D gene,V gene,CDR3 DNA,CDR3 protein
-,TRBJ1-1,TRBD1,TRBV6-6,TGTACCGGCAGTTACTCAGGACAGGGGGCTTTCTTT,CTGSYSGQGAFF
-,TRBJ2-7,TRBD2,TRBV20-1,TGCAGTGCTAGAGATACCCAGCGGGAGGCCATCTACGAGCAGTACTTC,CSARDTQREAIYEQYF
large,TRBJ2-6,TRBD1,TRBV11-2,TGTGCCAGCAGCATGGGGGGAGACAGGGGCATTTCCCTCTCTGGGGCCAACGTCCTGACTTTC,CASSMGGDRGISLSGANVLTF
few,TRBJ2-7,TRBD2,TRBV20-1,TGCAGTGCAAGCGGACTAGCACCTTACGAGCAGTACTTC,CSASGLAPYEQYF
once,TRBJ2-5,-,TRBV11-2,TGTGCCAGCAGCTTAGGACCGGGTAACTTCCAAGAGACCCAGTACTTC,CASSLGPGNFQETQYF
many,TRBJ1-1,-,TRBV30,TGTGCCTGGACCCCGGGGCCGAACACTGAAGCTTTCTTT,CAWTPGPNTEAFF
many,TRBJ1-2,TRBD1,TRBV14,TGTGCCAGCAGCCCCCGACAGGGAGAAGGCTACACCTTC,CASSPRQGEGYTF
-,TRBJ1-1,-,TRBV29-1,TGCAGTGGACTAGACCGAAAGAACACTGAAGTTTTCTTT,CSGLDRKNTEVFF
-,TRBJ1-5,TRBD1,TRBV28,TGTGCCAGCAGGTCGACAGGGGCATCCCAGCCCCAGCAGTTT,CASRSTGASQPQQF
-,TRBJ2-2,-,TRBV5-1,TGCGCCAGCAACTCCTCTCCAGGGGACACCGGGGAGCTGTTTTTT,CASNSSPGDTGELFF
-,TRBJ2-1,-,TRBV6-2/TRBV6-3,TGTACCAGCAGTTACGCTACAGGATCGGATGACCAGTTCTTC,CTSSYATGSDDQFF
-,TRBJ2-3,-,TRBV5-1,TGTGCCAGCAGCTTGGGACATAACACAGATACGCATTATTTT,CASSLGHNTDTHYF
many,TRBJ2-5,-,TRBV18,TGTGCCAGCTCACCTAGGGACGTTTTCCAAGAGACCCAGTACTTC,CASSPRDVFQETQYF
-,TRBJ1-3,-,TRBV28,TGTGCCAGCAGTGCGAGCGGGACTGGAAACACGATATATTTT,CASSASGTGNTIYF
once,TRBJ1-4,-,TRBV4-3,TGCGCCAGCAGTCAAGATACCGCGGACCTCAATGAAAAAATGGTTTTT,CASSQDTADLNEKMVF
-,TRBJ2-2,TRBD2,TRBV29-1,TGCAGCGTTGGGACTAGCGCGGCCAACAACGGGGAGCTATTTTTT,CSVGTSAANNGELFF
many,TRBJ1-6,-,TRBV7-9,TGTGCCAGCAGCGGTCCCAATTCACCCCTCCACTTT,CASSGPNSPLHF
medium-sized,TRBJ2-7,-,TRBV12-3/TRBV12-4,TGTGCCAGCAGTTTGGTGGCAGGCACCTACGAGCAGTACTTC,CASSLVAGTYEQYF
once,TRBJ1-1,-,TRBV29-1,TGTAGTGTGCTCGACAGGAAGTACACTGAAGCTTTCTTT,CSVLDRKYTEAFF
many,TRBJ2-2,TRBD1,TRBV2,TGTGCCAGCGACTACAGGGGGGCCGGGGAGCTGTTTTTT,CASDYRGAGELFF
-,TRBJ1-1,-,TRBV28,TGTGCCAGTAGTTTAGCAACAACAGGGAATTCTGAAGCTTTCTTT,CASSLATTGNSEAFF
-,TRBJ1-1,-,TRBV2,TGTGCCAACAGTGAGGTGGAGAACACTGAAGCTTTCTTT,CANSEVENTEAFF
many,TRBJ2-5,TRBD1,TRBV7-8,TGTGCCAGCAGCATCACAGGGGGCAGAGAGACCCAGTACTTC,CASSITGGRETQYF
-,TRBJ2-7,TRBD1,TRBV11-1,TGTACCAACAGGGGGAAGCAATCCTACGAGCAGTACTTC,CTNRGKQSYEQYF
-,TRBJ2-7,-,TRBV11-3,TGTGCCAGCAGCTTAAGGGCATCTTACGAGCATTATTTC,CASSLRASYEHYF
-,TRBJ2-1,TRBD2,TRBV11-2,TGTGCCGGGAGCTTTAGCGGGCCACTCAACAATGAGCAGTTCTTC,CAGSFSGPLNNEQFF
-,TRBJ2-1,TRBD2,TRBV14,TGTGCCAGCAATGCCGTAGCGGGATGGGTAAACAATGAGCAGCACTTC,CASNAVAGWVNNEQHF
-,TRBJ2-3,TRBD2,TRBV12-3/TRBV12-4,TGTGCCAGTAGTTTACCTAGCGGGTGGGATACGCTGTATTTT,CASSLPSGWDTLYF
-,TRBJ2-5,-,TRBV6-2/TRBV6-3,TGTGCCAGCAGTTTCGGGACACCCGAGAAAAGGTGGGGCCAATACTTC,CASSFGTPEKRWGQYF
medium-sized,TRBJ1-2,-,TRBV12-3/TRBV12-4,TGTGCCAGCAGCATAGGGGGCTATGGCTACACCTTC,CASSIGGYGYTF
-,TRBJ2-5,TRBD1,TRBV6-6,TGTGCCAGCAGCAGGTCACCGGGACAGGGGCAAGTTTTGCAAGAGACTCAGTACTTC,CASSRSPGQGQVLQETQYF
-,TRBJ2-1,-,TRBV29-1,TGCGGCGTTGCCCTCGGTGAATCTTACAATGAGCAGTTCTTC,CGVALGESYNEQFF
-,TRBJ2-7,TRBD1,TRBV6-1,TGTGCCATCACTGAAGGAGAGGGGGCTTTCTACGAGCAGTACTTC,CAITEGEGAFYEQYF
-,TRBJ2-1,TRBD2,TRBV14,TGCGTCAGCAGTACCGTAGCGGGATGGGTAAACGATGAGCAGTTCTTC,CVSSTVAGWVNDEQFF
few,TRBJ2-3,TRBD2,TRBV28,TGTGCCAGCAGTTTTCAACAGGGACTAGCCCCATGTCAGTATTTT,CASSFQQGLAPCQYF
many,TRBJ1-5,TRBD1,TRBV30,TGTGCCTGGAGTTTTAAGACAGGGGGGGAAAATCAGCCCCAGCATTTT,CAWSFKTGGENQPQHF
-,TRBJ1-2,-,TRBV7-2,TGTGCCAGCAGCGCCCCTAACTATGGCTACACCTTC,CASSAPNYGYTF
medium-sized,TRBJ2-4,TRBD1,TRBV29-1,TGCAGCGTTACGGACAGGTGGGGGAACATTCAGTACTTC,CSVTDRWGNIQYF
-,TRBJ2-5,TRBD2,TRBV2,TGTGCCAGCAGTGAAGCGCTTAGGGGACTAGCAGAGACCCAGTACTTC,CASSEALRGLAETQYF
many,TRBJ1-1,-,TRBV30,TGTGCCTGGAGGTGGGGGACGGTGAACACTGAAGCTTTCTTT,CAWRWGTVNTEAFF
-,TRBJ2-7,-,TRBV6-5,TGTGCCAGCAGTATTACAGCATATGCCTACGAGCGGTACTTC,CASSITAYAYERYF
-,TRBJ2-7,-,TRBV6-2/TRBV6-3,TGTGTCCTCAGCGCCGGTTACGAGCAGTCCTTC,CVLSAGYEQSF
-,TRBJ2-6,-,TRBV14,TGTGCCAGCAGTCTGAGTAGAGTCAACGTCTTGACTTTC,CASSLSRVNVLTF
-,TRBJ2-7,-,TRBV11-2,TGTGGTAGCAGTCCCGGGGTCTACGAGCAGTACTTC,CGSSPGVYEQYF
many,TRBJ2-1,-,TRBV19,TGTGCCAGTACCATCCAGGATGAGCAGTTCTTC,CASTIQDEQFF
once,TRBJ2-7,-,TRBV20-1,TGCAGTGCTAACCAGGGGGGTGGATCCTACGAGCAGTACTTC,CSANQGGGSYEQYF
-,TRBJ2-1,-,TRBV6-5,TGTGCTAGCAGTCGATTAGTGGATTACAATGAGCAGTTCTTC,CASSRLVDYNEQFF
-,TRBJ2-1,-,TRBV11-1,TGTGCCGGCAGTTTCCAGGGACCGCTGGATAATGAGCAGTTCTTC,CAGSFQGPLDNEQFF
-,TRBJ2-2,-,TRBV4-1,TGCGCCAGCAGTCCCCAACCAGGGGTCCTAAACACCGGGGAGCTGTTTTTT,CASSPQPGVLNTGELFF
-,TRBJ2-3,TRBD2,TRBV7-2,TGTGCCAGCAGCCCCCTCGGGACTAGAGTTGGAGATACGCAGTATTTT,CASSPLGTRVGDTQYF
-,TRBJ2-5,-,TRBV12-3/TRBV12-4,TGTGTCAACAGTTTTTTCGTGGGTGAAGAGACCCAGTACTTC,CVNSFFVGEETQYF
-,TRBJ2-7,TRBD2,TRBV11-2,TGTGCCAGCAGGGCGGGAGCGGGAGAAGGATCCCACGAGCACTATTTC,CASRAGAGEGSHEHYF
-,TRBJ1-4,-,TRBV12-3/TRBV12-4,TGTGCCAGCACTTTAGCAGGGGCTGAAAAACTGTTTTTT,CASTLAGAEKLFF
medium-sized,TRBJ1-1,-,TRBV10-1,TGCGCCAGCAGTGAGCTTCGGAACACTGAAGCTTTCTTT,CASSELRNTEAFF
-,TRBJ2-7,TRBD1,TRBV6-6,TGTGCGTGCAGCCCTGGACTAAACAGGGGGCAGAACTACGAGCAGTACTTC,CACSPGLNRGQNYEQYF
-,TRBJ2-7,TRBD2,TRBV28,TGTGCCAGCAGCTCTTTAAGCGGGAGTTATACCCTCGAACAGTACTTC,CASSSLSGSYTLEQYF
many,TRBJ2-5,TRBD2,TRBV20-1,TGCAGTGCTAGAGATTGGGCTAGCGGGGGGAGGGTAGAGACCCAGTACTTC,CSARDWASGGRVETQYF